A selection of T cell receptor beta chains follows, all from one sample in a study of blood T cell repertoires in COVID-19. Produced via immunoSEQ multiplex PCR; TCRdb's table is partial and in-frame only. This repertoire shows over 400,000 clones, approximately 85% found once; its top ten account for approximately 2.9%. Specimen: peripheral blood. These receptor sequences come from a human donor in a cohort sampled during active COVID-19. Both conserved end residues are part of each CDR3. The D gene is left open where the match is weak. Part of the rows lack a size; the others show once, few, many or a class for expanded clones.

cdr3_aa: CASSLRAGRDYNEQFF
clone_size: -
v_call: TRBV21-1
d_call: -

cdr3_aa: CASSFGGLEVYEQYF
clone_size: once
v_call: TRBV6-5
d_call: TRBD2

cdr3_aa: CASSLGRVYVDTEAFF
clone_size: -
v_call: TRBV5-6
d_call: -

cdr3_aa: CASSYTARTEAFF
clone_size: -
v_call: TRBV12-3/TRBV12-4
d_call: -

cdr3_aa: CSVGLGDRGVTFF
clone_size: -
v_call: TRBV29-1
d_call: TRBD1

cdr3_aa: CASSTSGSSYNEQFF
clone_size: -
v_call: TRBV6-5
d_call: TRBD2

cdr3_aa: CASSQGRQTGNTIYF
clone_size: few
v_call: TRBV3-1/TRBV3-2
d_call: -

cdr3_aa: CASSSFGRANTEAFF
clone_size: -
v_call: TRBV3-1/TRBV3-2
d_call: -

cdr3_aa: CASTAGQGVVGYTF
clone_size: -
v_call: TRBV6-5
d_call: TRBD1

cdr3_aa: CASSPWGLAGVQNEQFF
clone_size: -
v_call: TRBV27
d_call: TRBD2

cdr3_aa: CASKRREGNTEAFF
clone_size: -
v_call: TRBV7-9
d_call: -

cdr3_aa: CASNRGEWNQPQHF
clone_size: -
v_call: TRBV28
d_call: TRBD1

cdr3_aa: CASSRTTGMVGEQYF
clone_size: once
v_call: TRBV14
d_call: TRBD1

cdr3_aa: CASSQERGGNTGELFF
clone_size: few
v_call: TRBV4-3
d_call: -

cdr3_aa: CASSSTRVGTGGHYGYTF
clone_size: -
v_call: TRBV11-2
d_call: TRBD1

cdr3_aa: CASSSITGVPGNTIYF
clone_size: -
v_call: TRBV2
d_call: TRBD1

cdr3_aa: CASSLIQGRTEAFF
clone_size: -
v_call: TRBV7-3
d_call: -

cdr3_aa: CASSSLAGGYNEQFF
clone_size: -
v_call: TRBV7-6
d_call: TRBD2

cdr3_aa: CASSEPLLNTEAFF
clone_size: -
v_call: TRBV9
d_call: -

cdr3_aa: CASSDRTGGSGANVLTF
clone_size: -
v_call: TRBV5-1
d_call: TRBD1

cdr3_aa: CSVGGVSGTGENIQYF
clone_size: -
v_call: TRBV29-1
d_call: TRBD1

cdr3_aa: CASSHLDRYGYTF
clone_size: -
v_call: TRBV4-1
d_call: -

cdr3_aa: CASSYGARYEQYF
clone_size: once
v_call: TRBV27
d_call: -

cdr3_aa: CASSWTSGNNEQFF
clone_size: -
v_call: TRBV7-9
d_call: TRBD2

cdr3_aa: CASSPTGFMNTEAFF
clone_size: -
v_call: TRBV18
d_call: -

cdr3_aa: CASSPQGKANNEQFF
clone_size: -
v_call: TRBV9
d_call: -

cdr3_aa: CASSYSGRGAYEQYF
clone_size: -
v_call: TRBV19
d_call: TRBD2

cdr3_aa: CASSLGAGKYTDTQYF
clone_size: -
v_call: TRBV7-3
d_call: -

cdr3_aa: CASSQDDIAGGTDTQYF
clone_size: once
v_call: TRBV4-3
d_call: TRBD2

cdr3_aa: CASSGSGTYHEQYF
clone_size: -
v_call: TRBV9
d_call: TRBD2

cdr3_aa: CASSLRVGSGTLGEQYF
clone_size: -
v_call: TRBV7-2
d_call: TRBD2

cdr3_aa: CASSPLAGGPSYEQYF
clone_size: -
v_call: TRBV19
d_call: TRBD2

cdr3_aa: CASSFYYEGASYGYTF
clone_size: -
v_call: TRBV6-5
d_call: TRBD1

cdr3_aa: CASSISQRITGELFF
clone_size: -
v_call: TRBV19
d_call: -

cdr3_aa: CASSQRVLTGSGNTIYF
clone_size: -
v_call: TRBV7-2
d_call: -

cdr3_aa: CASKGQRNTGELFF
clone_size: few
v_call: TRBV2
d_call: -

cdr3_aa: CASSLGDEQYF
clone_size: few
v_call: TRBV7-6
d_call: -

cdr3_aa: CASSSNLGLAGGNEQFF
clone_size: few
v_call: TRBV27
d_call: TRBD2

cdr3_aa: CASSQGQRNYGYTF
clone_size: -
v_call: TRBV11-1
d_call: TRBD1

cdr3_aa: CASSEYMGTGNEKLFF
clone_size: -
v_call: TRBV25-1
d_call: TRBD1

cdr3_aa: CASSLGASGTYEQYF
clone_size: -
v_call: TRBV19
d_call: TRBD2

cdr3_aa: CASSQPGYGYTF
clone_size: -
v_call: TRBV28
d_call: -

cdr3_aa: CASSLNHRAGQNTEAFF
clone_size: -
v_call: TRBV7-8
d_call: -

cdr3_aa: CASSGQGDEKLFF
clone_size: -
v_call: TRBV19
d_call: -

cdr3_aa: CASLQLAKNIQYF
clone_size: -
v_call: TRBV28
d_call: -

cdr3_aa: CASSRLRGVEKLFF
clone_size: -
v_call: TRBV3-1/TRBV3-2
d_call: -

cdr3_aa: CASSYGTGMQDQPQHF
clone_size: -
v_call: TRBV5-5
d_call: TRBD1

cdr3_aa: CASSPGQTNTEAFF
clone_size: -
v_call: TRBV4-2
d_call: -

cdr3_aa: CASSYRGGGTLLMNTEAFF
clone_size: -
v_call: TRBV6-2/TRBV6-3
d_call: -

cdr3_aa: CATSDGQLDQPQHF
clone_size: -
v_call: TRBV24-1
d_call: -

cdr3_aa: CASSPQLAVYEQYF
clone_size: few
v_call: TRBV18
d_call: TRBD2

cdr3_aa: CASSLDPGGNSPLHF
clone_size: -
v_call: TRBV5-1
d_call: TRBD1